One sample yielded the 18 T cell receptor beta chains listed below, sequenced in a study of T-cell memory formation after mild COVID-19. A single record per CDR3 protein comes from TCRdb applying MiXCR to the 5' RACE reads. The data show a few hundred thousand distinct CDR3 sequences, 25% to 30% seen once. The sample taken for sequencing was PBMCs or a T cell subset sorted from them (not recorded which). These TCRs come from an adult woman who had mild COVID-19 (a few samples of this study predate the infection). Cell type and time point are not known.

This clonotype was detected a few times. The CDR3 sequence: CASSSRLAGGQETQYF. Here the CDR3 DNA reads TGTGCCAGCAGTTCGAGACTAGCGGGAGGGCAAGAGACCCAGTACTTC. The chain joins TRBV12-3 or TRBV12-4 to TRBJ2-5; 14 bases are a match to TRBD2. The CDR3 loop spans 16 amino acids. Germline trimming cut 4 bases from V and 2 bases from J; bases unmatched to any gene: 3.

At least ten counts were recorded for this clonotype. The gene calls are TRBV4-3 and TRBJ2-2; D gene unclear. Germline V lookup: CDR1 LGHNA, CDR2 YSLEER. This CDR3 has 16 residues. V was cut by 1 base and J by 0 bases, with 9 bases left in between. The CDR3 protein is CASSQGPITNTGELFF. CDR3 in DNA: TGCGCCAGCAGCCAAGGTCCCATCACGAACACCGGGGAGCTGTTTTTT.

The table lists this clonotype with a few counts. The rearrangement links TRBV5-1 to TRBJ2-1; no definite D call. CDR1 is SGHRS, CDR2 YFSETQ, per germline. This CDR3 contains 14 residues. The germline V and J ends were trimmed by 0 bases and 4 bases, with 8 bases remaining between them. CDR3 sequence: CASSLGLGYNEQFF. The CDR3 nucleotides read TGCGCCAGCAGCTTGGGGTTAGGGTACAATGAGCAGTTCTTC. The full variable domain, completed using reference TRBV5-1 and TRBJ2-1, is KAGVTQTPRYLIKTRGQQVTLSCSPISGHRSVSWYQQTPGQGLQFLFEYFSETQRNKGNFPGRFSGRQFSNSRSEMNVSTLELGDSALYLCASSLGLGYNEQFFGPGTRLTVL.

This chain links TRBV12-3 or TRBV12-4 with TRBJ2-1, with D maybe TRBD2 (6 bases). The CDR3 is 14 amino acids. Trimming stripped 6 bases from V and 0 bases from J, with 9 bases between. This CDR3 reads CASSQTSSYNEQFF. The DNA of the CDR3 is TGTGCCAGCAGCCAGACTAGCTCCTACAATGAGCAGTTCTTC.

A single count supports this clonotype. The chain has TRBV6-6 and TRBJ1-1; D may be TRBD1 (5 bases). Trimming pared 2 bases from V and 6 bases from J, leaving 13 bases between. CDR1 is MNHNY and CDR2 is SVGAGI in the germline V gene (reference sequence). This CDR3 spans 14 amino acids. CDR3 nucleotide sequence: TGTGCCAGCAGTTACGACACCTTGGGGCCTGAAGCTTTCTTT. Translation gives CASSYDTLGPEAFF.

The CDR3 region is CASSSGGLAGPGNEQFF. CDR3 nucleotides: TGTGCCAGCAGTTCCGGGGGACTAGCGGGGCCAGGGAATGAGCAGTTCTTC. The genes are TRBV28 and TRBJ2-1; 13 bases are a match to TRBD2. Trimming cost V 4 bases and J 7 bases; bases outside gene matches: 10. The germline V gene encodes CDR1 MDHEN and CDR2 SYDVKM. The CDR3 loop spans 17 amino acids.

This clonotype has ten or more counts. The rearrangement joins TRBV12-3 or TRBV12-4 to TRBJ2-7; TRBD1 matches at 9 bases. V was clipped by 4 bases and J by 4 bases; unmatched bases: 5. The CDR3 length is 14 residues. This CDR3 is CASSSSGQGYEQYF. CDR3 DNA sequence: TGTGCCAGCAGTTCCTCGGGACAGGGTTACGAGCAGTACTTC.

In its sample, this clonotype was seen a few times. V is TRBV5-1 and J is TRBJ2-7; maybe TRBD2 (6 bases). CDR1 SGHRS and CDR2 YFSETQ come from the germline V gene. The V end lost 2 bases, the J end lost 7 bases, and 19 bases lay between the germline ends. The CDR3 length is 15 residues. CDR3 nucleotides: TGCGCCAGCAGCTTTACAACTAGCCCTCAAAGGGAGCAGTACTTC. Translated: CASSFTTSPQREQYF.

This clonotype turned up a few times. The CDR3 nucleotides read TGCGCCAGCAGCACACAGGGGGCTTATGGCTACACCTTC. Its translation is CASSTQGAYGYTF. The chain uses TRBV5-1 and TRBJ1-2; 9 nucleotides align to TRBD1. Germline values: CDR1 SGHRS, CDR2 YFSETQ. This CDR3 region has 13 residues. The ends lost 4 bases at V and 5 bases at J; junction bases unmatched: 3.

By sample share, this clonotype is medium-sized. The chain couples TRBV20-1 to TRBJ1-2; D unclear. Trimming stripped 0 bases from V and 8 bases from J, with 22 bases between. The CDR3 loop spans 16 amino acids. Germline V gene sequence: CDR1 DFQATT, CDR2 SNEGSKA (reference sequence). The CDR3 here is CSARDLGEEVVKGYTF. The CDR3 region has the DNA TGCAGTGCTAGAGATCTCGGGGAAGAAGTCGTGAAGGGCTACACCTTC.

The chain joins TRBV5-1 to TRBJ1-1; D not certain. The germline V gene encodes CDR1 SGHRS and CDR2 YFSETQ. V was cut by 7 bases and J by 4 bases, with 14 bases left in between. CDR3 length: 13 amino acids. CDR3 nucleotide sequence: TGCGCCAGCCGCAGGAGCGCAAGCACTGAAGCTTTCTTT. This translates into CASRRSASTEAFF.

This clonotype was seen only a few times. The J gene is TRBJ1-6, the V gene TRBV7-9; TRBD1 might be the D (5 bases). Between the trimmed V and J ends, which lost 2 bases and 7 bases, there was a span of 12 bases. There are 15 residues in the CDR3. Per germline, CDR1 SEHNR and CDR2 FQNEAQ (reference sequence). The CDR3 reads CASSLYVWGNSPLHF. As DNA, the CDR3 is TGTGCCAGCAGCTTATATGTGTGGGGGAATTCACCCCTCCACTTT.

The J gene is TRBJ2-2, the V gene TRBV11-2; D gene unclear. Germline-derived CDR1 and CDR2 are SGHAT and FQNNGV. V was shortened by 0 bases and J by 2 bases, with 4 bases between the two germline ends. The CDR3 runs to 14 residues. The DNA of the CDR3 is TGTGCCAGCAGCTTAGAATCCAACACCGGGGAGCTGTTTTTT. Translated, it gives CASSLESNTGELFF. Drawing the rest from reference TRBV11-2 and TRBJ2-2, the complete variable domain is EAGVAQSPRYKIIEKRQSVAFWCNPISGHATLYWYQQILGQGPKLLIQFQNNGVVDDSQLPKDRFSAERLKGVDSTLKIQPAKLEDSAVYLCASSLESNTGELFFGEGSRLTVL.

This clonotype occurred many times. The chain employs TRBV29-1 and TRBJ2-1; 7 bases align to TRBD2. The CDR3 runs to 15 residues. Trimming removed 0 bases from V and 0 bases from J; junction bases left unmatched: 2. The germline gives CDR1 SQVTM, CDR2 ANQGSEA. The CDR3 sequence is CSVEDGGSSYNEQFF. The CDR3 DNA sequence: TGCAGCGTTGAAGACGGGGGGAGCTCCTACAATGAGCAGTTCTTC.

The J gene is TRBJ2-5, the V gene TRBV5-6; 10 bases fit TRBD1. Germline CDR1 reads SGHDT; CDR2 reads YYEEEE. The CDR3 covers 15 residues. The V segment lost 4 bases and the J segment 5 bases; nucleotides outside the gene matches: 8. The CDR3 region is CASSRQGAWRETQYF. In nucleotides, the CDR3 is TGTGCCAGCAGCCGACAGGGGGCATGGAGGGAGACCCAGTACTTC.

This clonotype occurred a few times. J is TRBJ1-4 and V is TRBV5-1; 8 bases are shared with TRBD1. CDR3 length: 15 amino acids. The V and J ends lost 4 bases and 7 bases, in that order; junction bases with no gene match: 9. CDR1 and CDR2 from the germline V gene are SGHRS and YFSETQ. CDR3 in amino acids: CASSPGETGGEKLFF. As DNA, the CDR3 is TGCGCCAGCAGCCCGGGAGAAACAGGGGGTGAAAAACTGTTTTTT.

This clonotype occurred a few times. This chain connects TRBV7-3 to TRBJ2-1, with 9 bases that match TRBD1. Looked up from germline, CDR1 is SGHTA and CDR2 is FQGTGA. Losses at the gene ends were 5 bases for V and 7 bases for J; bases not matched to a gene: 9. The CDR3 runs 15 residues. CDR3 residues: CASSQDRGLLNEQFF. The CDR3 nucleotides read TGTGCCAGCAGCCAGGACAGGGGTCTTCTTAATGAGCAGTTCTTC.

This sequence joins TRBV20-1 and TRBJ2-3; 7 bases are a match to TRBD2. Looked up from germline, CDR1 is DFQATT and CDR2 is SNEGSKA (reference sequence). The CDR3 is 15 amino acids. Germline trimming cut 0 bases from V and 2 bases from J; bases unmatched to any gene: 5. The CDR3 here is CSAREWTSNTDTQYF. The DNA for the CDR3 is TGCAGTGCTAGAGAATGGACTAGTAACACAGATACGCAGTATTTT.